The 20 T cell receptor beta chains in this list originate from one sample, sequenced in a study of blood T cells in healthy people across ages. Using a J-beta primer mix together with a sample-barcoded 5' primer, a second PCR was run for about 7 to 12 cycles. TCRdb reprocessed the 5' RACE reads with MiXCR, giving one entry per CDR3 protein. This sample yields roughly 1.5 million distinct CDR3 sequences, of which around 40% are seen a single time; under 5% belongs to the top ten. Sequencing used blood. The origin of the receptors is a young woman in good health.

This chain uses TRBV7-2 with TRBJ2-3; D may be TRBD2 (6 bases). V was cut by 5 bases and J by 0 bases, with 12 bases left in between. This CDR3 comprises 15 residues. Germline CDR1 and CDR2: SGHTA and FQGNSA. The DNA of the CDR3 is TGTGCCAGCAGCCGCTCCGGGACTAGCACAGATACGCAGTATTTT. It translates to CASSRSGTSTDTQYF.

This clonotype was recorded a few times. The rearrangement joins TRBV7-6 to TRBJ2-1; 8 bases are shared with TRBD2. The germline V gene has CDR1 SGHVS and CDR2 FNYEAQ. The J segment lost 7 bases and the V segment lost 0 bases, leaving 5 bases of the junction unmatched. The CDR3 has 15 amino acids. The DNA of the CDR3 is TGTGCCAGCAGCTTAGCACTAGCGGAAGAAAATGAGCAGTTCTTC. Its translation: CASSLALAEENEQFF.

The J gene is TRBJ1-1, the V gene TRBV20-1; 8 positions agree with TRBD1. The CDR3 contains 14 residues. Per germline, CDR1 DFQATT and CDR2 SNEGSKA (reference sequence). Unmatched junction bases numbered 11, after V lost 4 bases and J lost 7 bases. The CDR3 loop is CSATWTGKEGEAFF. Written as DNA, the CDR3 is TGCAGTGCTACCTGGACAGGGAAAGAAGGTGAAGCTTTCTTT.

The rearrangement uses TRBV12-3 or TRBV12-4 and TRBJ1-1; D is possibly TRBD1 (5 bases). The CDR3 spans 16 residues. Trimming left V 2 bases short and J 1 base short, with 14 bases between. Here the CDR3 reads CASSLSREFQNTEAFF. In DNA form, the CDR3 reads TGTGCCAGCAGTTTATCCAGGGAGTTCCAGAACACTGAAGCTTTCTTT.

This clonotype is a singleton in its sample. The chain links TRBV20-1 to TRBJ2-3; no clear D gene. CDR1 is DFQATT and CDR2 is SNEGSKA in the germline V gene (reference sequence). V shed 3 bases and J shed 2 bases, with 9 bases lying between them. This CDR3 contains 13 residues. In DNA, the CDR3 is TGCAGTGCTAGCCCGACGATCACAGATACGCAGTATTTT. Encoded protein: CSASPTITDTQYF.

This clonotype was counted only a few times. The CDR3 here is CASSVVGDRLFSGANVLTF. DNA for the CDR3: TGTGCCAGCAGCGTAGTGGGGGACAGGTTATTCTCTGGGGCCAACGTCCTGACTTTC. V and J are TRBV9 and TRBJ2-6; TRBD1 aligns across 8 bases. In germline, CDR1 is SGDLS, CDR2 YYNGEE. The J segment lost 0 bases and the V segment lost 0 bases, leaving 8 bases of the junction unmatched. This CDR3 is 19 amino acids long.

The V and J genes are TRBV27 and TRBJ1-2; D is uncertain. Germline loops: CDR1 MNHEY, CDR2 SMNVEV (reference sequence). The CDR3 has 13 residues. V was cut by 3 bases and J by 6 bases, with 11 bases left in between. In nucleotides, the CDR3 is TGTGCCAGCAGTTTTGGAGGGCGGGATGGCTACACCTTC. It is translated as CASSFGGRDGYTF.

On this clonotype itself: A much larger clonotype is one base distant, so this may be a read error. The rearrangement links TRBV29-1 to TRBJ2-4; no clear D. V was shortened by 1 base and J by 11 bases, with 9 bases between the two germline ends. In germline, CDR1 is SQVTM, CDR2 ANQGSEA. This CDR3 has 11 amino acids. The CDR3 region is CSVEANGVQYF. The DNA for the CDR3 is TGCAGCGTTGAAGCGAATGGTGTTCAGTACTTC.

V and J are TRBV7-2 and TRBJ2-3, with 13 bases lining up with TRBD2. The germline gives CDR1 SGHTA, CDR2 FQGNSA. The CDR3 totals 16 residues. J was trimmed by 4 bases and V by 4 bases; bases with no gene match: 5. Written as DNA, the CDR3 is TGTGCCAGCAGCTCCGGGACTAGCGGGATCTCAGATACGCAGTATTTT. As protein: CASSSGTSGISDTQYF. Full variable domain (rest looked up from reference TRBV7-2 and TRBJ2-3): GAGVSQSPSNKVTEKGKDVELRCDPISGHTALYWYRQSLGQGLEFLIYFQGNSAPDKSGLPSDRFSAERTGGSVSTLTIQRTQQEDSAVYLCASSSGTSGISDTQYFGPGTRLTVL.

The chain couples TRBV19 to TRBJ2-3; no firm D call. CDR1 and CDR2 (germline): LNHDA, SQIVND (reference sequence). With 3 bases removed from V and 5 bases from J, the gap between germline ends came to 9 bases. The CDR3 covers 13 residues. The CDR3 region is CASSMVGGDTQYF. The CDR3 coding sequence is TGTGCCAGTAGTATGGTTGGCGGAGATACGCAGTATTTT.

The rearrangement joins TRBV11-2 to TRBJ2-6; TRBD1 is a possible D gene (5 bases). CDR3 size: 17 residues. Trimming removed 3 bases from V and 0 bases from J, with 12 bases in between. Germline V CDR1 and CDR2: SGHAT, FQNNGV. This chain's CDR3 is CASSFGWGLSGANVLTF. CDR3 DNA sequence: TGTGCCAGCAGCTTTGGGTGGGGCCTCTCTGGGGCCAACGTCCTGACTTTC.

The chain combines TRBV4-1 with TRBJ2-5, with 7 nucleotides matching TRBD1. This CDR3 region has 16 residues. After removal of 1 base from V and 1 base from J, the junction contained 6 bases not matched to a gene. Germline CDR1 MGHRA, CDR2 YSYEKL. The CDR3 protein is CASSQAATGIQETQYF. The CDR3 DNA follows: TGCGCCAGCAGCCAAGCAGCGACAGGGATCCAAGAGACCCAGTACTTC.

Details on this clonotype: This could be a read error, since a much larger clone is one nucleotide away. The CDR3, as DNA: TGTGCCAGCGCCGACTACAATGAGCAGTACTTC. Protein: CASADYNEQYF. J is TRBJ2-5 and V is TRBV18, with TRBD2 as a possible D gene (5 bases). The CDR3 is 11 residues long. The germline CDR1 and CDR2 sequences are KGHSH and LQKENI. V shed 8 bases and J shed 11 bases, with 15 bases lying between them.

This clonotype was seen more than once but under ten times. V and J are TRBV4-3 and TRBJ1-1, with unresolved D. The CDR3 has 13 residues. In germline, CDR1 is LGHNA, CDR2 YSLEER. Trimming shortened V by 4 bases and J by 10 bases, and 16 bases separated the two germline ends. CDR3 protein: CASSRRSGEVAFF. The CDR3 region has the DNA TGCGCCAGCAGCCGTCGGTCAGGAGAGGTAGCTTTCTTT.

Worth noting for this clonotype: Given a much more abundant clone one base away, this may be a read error. The chain is built from TRBV7-2 and TRBJ2-7; TRBD2 matches 13 bases. Trimming cost V 1 base and J 1 base; bases outside gene matches: 7. CDR3 length: 18 amino acids. Germline-derived CDR1 and CDR2 are SGHTA and FQGNSA. In nucleotides, the CDR3 is TGTGCCAGCAGCTTAGACCCGGGACTAGCGGGGTCTTCCTACGAGCAGTACTTC. Translating it yields CASSLDPGLAGSSYEQYF.

V usage is TRBV18 and J usage is TRBJ2-1; tentatively, D is TRBD2 (6 bases). CDR1 is KGHSH and CDR2 is LQKENI in the germline V gene. CDR3 length: 15 residues. Between the trimmed V and J ends, which lost 3 bases and 4 bases, there was a span of 13 bases. The CDR3 DNA is TGTGCCAGCTCACCGGGACGTAGCGGTTACAATGAGCAGTTCTTC. As protein: CASSPGRSGYNEQFF.

This clonotype occurred a few times. The CDR3 spells CSARAYNEQYF. The DNA for the CDR3 is TGCAGTGCTAGAGCCTACAATGAGCAGTACTTC. The V gene is TRBV20-1, the J gene TRBJ2-1; no reliable D call. The tail of the sequence fits TRBJ2-7 better, so the J call may be wrong. CDR1 is DFQATT, CDR2 SNEGSKA, per germline (reference sequence). The CDR3 runs to 11 residues.

The chain has TRBV6-2 or TRBV6-3 and TRBJ1-1; D is unresolved. V was cut by 7 bases and J by 6 bases, with 18 bases left in between. This CDR3 comprises 14 residues. Germline CDR1 reads MNHEY; CDR2 reads SVGEGT. CDR3 nucleotide sequence: TGTGCCAGCACTCCAATGGGTTATCTCCCTGAAGCTTTCTTT. Translated, it gives CASTPMGYLPEAFF.

The J gene is TRBJ2-1, the V gene TRBV28, with D perhaps matching TRBD1 (5 bases). V dropped 8 bases and J dropped 0 bases, with 14 bases sitting between them. This CDR3 spans 15 amino acids. Germline lookup yields CDR1 MDHEN and CDR2 SYDVKM. In DNA, the CDR3 is TGTGCCAGCCGCTCCAGGGATGGCTCCTACAATGAGCAGTTCTTC. It codes for CASRSRDGSYNEQFF.

This clonotype was observed a handful of times. The chain links TRBV12-3 or TRBV12-4 to TRBJ1-2, with D possibly being TRBD1 (5 bases). This CDR3 comprises 13 residues. V lost 10 bases, J lost 5 bases, and 17 bases lay in between. CDR3 residues: CATGVGLTYGYTF. The DNA of the CDR3 is TGTGCCACCGGTGTGGGACTGACTTATGGCTACACCTTC.